Listed below are T cell receptor beta chains from one sample, sequenced in a study of cytomegalovirus exposure and HLA in healthy donors. The assay was immunoSEQ multiplex PCR, and TCRdb's table has in-frame clones only and misses some. The table records about 150,000 clones, 79% of them present only once. The sequenced sample consisted of PBMCs. These receptors came from a male donor in good health and CMV-seronegative. The CDR3 runs from the conserved cysteine through the conserved F or W. Fields, in order: V gene, clone size, J gene, D gene, CDR3 protein, CDR3 DNA. A D gene is named only where the DNA matches it firmly. Only some rows state a clone size, as once, few, many or a class for expanded clones.

V: TRBV20-1
size: -
J: TRBJ1-1
D: -
CDR3: CSVAVNTEAFF
DNA: TGCAGTGTAGCGGTCAACACTGAAGCTTTCTTT

V: TRBV6-1
size: -
J: TRBJ1-1
D: -
CDR3: CASSEARGGRTEAFF
DNA: TGTGCCAGCAGTGAAGCGAGGGGGGGGCGAACTGAAGCTTTCTTT

V: TRBV27
size: -
J: TRBJ2-7
D: TRBD1
CDR3: CASSFTGTGSGEQYF
DNA: TGTGCCAGCAGTTTCACCGGGACAGGGAGTGGCGAGCAGTACTTC

V: TRBV18
size: -
J: TRBJ1-6
D: -
CDR3: CASSLRPLDSPLHF
DNA: TGTGCCAGCTCACTGAGGCCTTTGGATTCACCCCTCCACTTT

V: TRBV7-2
size: -
J: TRBJ1-2
D: -
CDR3: CASSLGLPANYGYTF
DNA: TGTGCCAGCAGCTTAGGTCTCCCAGCGAACTATGGCTACACCTTC

V: TRBV30
size: -
J: TRBJ2-7
D: TRBD1
CDR3: CAWKDRGGYEQYF
DNA: TGTGCCTGGAAGGACAGGGGAGGGTACGAGCAGTACTTC

V: TRBV19
size: -
J: TRBJ1-1
D: -
CDR3: CASSSQLNTEAFF
DNA: TGTGCCAGTAGTTCCCAGTTGAACACTGAAGCTTTCTTT

V: TRBV7-3
size: -
J: TRBJ2-1
D: TRBD2
CDR3: CASSLTSGGGKNEQFF
DNA: TGTGCCAGCAGCTTAACAAGCGGGGGGGGGAAGAATGAGCAGTTCTTC

V: TRBV11-3
size: -
J: TRBJ2-7
D: TRBD1
CDR3: CASSLNGQGLLEQYF
DNA: TGTGCCAGCAGCTTGAATGGACAGGGTCTCCTCGAGCAGTACTTC

V: TRBV5-1
size: -
J: TRBJ1-1
D: TRBD1
CDR3: CASSSYRGANTEAFF
DNA: TGCGCCAGCAGCTCCTACAGGGGCGCGAACACTGAAGCTTTCTTT

V: TRBV4-2
size: -
J: TRBJ2-3
D: TRBD1
CDR3: CASSQDQGARTDTQYF
DNA: TGTGCCAGCAGCCAAGATCAGGGGGCTCGCACAGATACGCAGTATTTT

V: TRBV7-3
size: -
J: TRBJ2-5
D: -
CDR3: CASSPRYQETQYF
DNA: TGTGCCAGCAGCCCGCGCTACCAAGAGACCCAGTACTTC

V: TRBV5-1
size: -
J: TRBJ2-3
D: -
CDR3: CASSSGGQTDTQYF
DNA: TGCGCCAGCAGCTCGGGTGGACAGACAGATACGCAGTATTTT

V: TRBV6-6
size: -
J: TRBJ1-1
D: -
CDR3: CASSYRGGNTEAFF
DNA: TGTGCCAGCAGTTACAGGGGGGGGAACACTGAAGCTTTCTTT

V: TRBV5-1
size: -
J: TRBJ2-5
D: TRBD1
CDR3: CASSGGTGGYQETQYF
DNA: TGCGCCAGCAGCGGAGGGACAGGGGGTTACCAAGAGACCCAGTACTTC

V: TRBV18
size: -
J: TRBJ1-1
D: -
CDR3: CASSLASAVAGAFF
DNA: TGTGCCAGCTCGCTGGCCTCGGCGGTGGCTGGGGCTTTCTTT

V: TRBV5-1
size: -
J: TRBJ2-2
D: -
CDR3: CASLRDKNTGELFF
DNA: TGCGCCAGCCTCCGGGACAAAAACACCGGGGAGCTGTTTTTT

V: TRBV6-5
size: -
J: TRBJ2-2
D: -
CDR3: CASSGQLLNTGELFF
DNA: TGTGCCAGCAGCGGACAGCTTCTGAACACCGGGGAGCTGTTTTTT

V: TRBV6-5
size: -
J: TRBJ2-5
D: -
CDR3: CASSHHRDRTGPQYF
DNA: TGTGCCAGCAGTCACCACAGGGATCGAACCGGGCCCCAGTACTTC

V: TRBV9
size: -
J: TRBJ2-1
D: TRBD2
CDR3: CASSTPSSGGAHNEQFF
DNA: TGTGCCAGCAGCACTCCTTCTAGCGGGGGGGCCCACAATGAGCAGTTCTTC

V: TRBV13
size: -
J: TRBJ1-4
D: -
CDR3: CASSLGGAGSTNEKLFF
DNA: TGTGCCAGCAGCTTAGGGGGGGCAGGATCAACTAATGAAAAACTGTTTTTT

V: TRBV4-3
size: -
J: TRBJ1-1
D: TRBD1
CDR3: CASSQESGGAEAFF
DNA: TGCGCCAGCAGCCAAGAGTCAGGGGGCGCGGAAGCTTTCTTT

V: TRBV29-1
size: -
J: TRBJ1-1
D: TRBD1
CDR3: CSGGTGETEAFF
DNA: TGCAGCGGGGGGACAGGGGAGACTGAAGCTTTCTTT

V: TRBV19
size: -
J: TRBJ2-2
D: TRBD1
CDR3: CASSADREGTGELFF
DNA: TGTGCCAGTAGTGCCGACAGGGAAGGGACCGGGGAGCTGTTTTTT

V: TRBV28
size: few
J: TRBJ1-1
D: TRBD1
CDR3: CASRLDQGGTAFF
DNA: TGTGCCAGCCGACTTGATCAAGGGGGCACAGCTTTCTTT

V: TRBV6-5
size: -
J: TRBJ1-1
D: TRBD1
CDR3: CASREGTANTEAFF
DNA: TGTGCCAGCAGGGAGGGGACAGCAAACACTGAAGCTTTCTTT

V: TRBV7-9
size: -
J: TRBJ2-5
D: TRBD2
CDR3: CASSRGGGEYQETQYF
DNA: TGTGCCAGCAGCCGGGGGGGCGGAGAGTACCAAGAGACCCAGTACTTC

V: TRBV30
size: -
J: TRBJ2-7
D: TRBD1
CDR3: CAWTTGTGRREQYF
DNA: TGTGCCTGGACTACGGGGACAGGGAGACGAGAGCAGTACTTC

V: TRBV5-4
size: few
J: TRBJ1-1
D: -
CDR3: CASSPPPGDTEAFF
DNA: TGTGCCAGCAGCCCCCCCCCGGGGGACACTGAAGCTTTCTTT

V: TRBV2
size: few
J: TRBJ1-4
D: TRBD1
CDR3: CASRGTGGNEKLFF
DNA: TGTGCCAGCAGAGGGACAGGGGGTAATGAAAAACTGTTTTTT

V: TRBV7-9
size: -
J: TRBJ1-1
D: -
CDR3: CASSSSQVNTEAFF
DNA: TGTGCCAGCAGCTCTTCTCAGGTGAACACTGAAGCTTTCTTT

V: TRBV29-1
size: -
J: TRBJ2-7
D: TRBD2
CDR3: CSVTSGGYEQYF
DNA: TGCAGCGTTACTAGCGGGGGATACGAGCAGTACTTC

V: TRBV7-7
size: -
J: TRBJ2-5
D: TRBD2
CDR3: CASSLAGGQETQYF
DNA: TGTGCTAGCAGCTTAGCGGGGGGCCAAGAGACCCAGTACTTC

V: TRBV2
size: -
J: TRBJ2-5
D: TRBD2
CDR3: CASNIAGGAGETQYF
DNA: TGTGCCAGCAACATAGCGGGGGGGGCCGGGGAGACCCAGTACTTC

V: TRBV2
size: -
J: TRBJ1-1
D: TRBD1
CDR3: CASSELLEGAKGFF
DNA: TGTGCCAGCAGTGAACTTTTAGAGGGGGCTAAGGGTTTCTTT

V: TRBV9
size: -
J: TRBJ2-3
D: TRBD2
CDR3: CASSGVGGADTQYF
DNA: TGTGCCAGCAGCGGGGTGGGAGGGGCAGATACGCAGTATTTT

V: TRBV20-1
size: -
J: TRBJ1-1
D: -
CDR3: CSARYVRAFF
DNA: TGCAGTGCTCGCTACGTTAGAGCTTTCTTT

V: TRBV7-2
size: once
J: TRBJ1-1
D: TRBD1
CDR3: CASTLSDRAQTEAFF
DNA: TGTGCCAGCACCCTCTCGGACAGGGCCCAGACTGAAGCTTTCTTT

V: TRBV6-5
size: few
J: TRBJ2-7
D: -
CDR3: CASSLNKGEQYF
DNA: TGTGCCAGCAGCCTCAATAAGGGGGAGCAGTACTTC

V: TRBV6-5
size: -
J: TRBJ2-7
D: TRBD2
CDR3: CASSRGGTSYEQYF
DNA: TGTGCCAGCAGCCGCGGGGGGACCTCCTACGAGCAGTACTTC

V: TRBV7-2
size: -
J: TRBJ1-5
D: TRBD1
CDR3: CASSSPGGGNQPQHF
DNA: TGTGCCAGCAGCTCACCAGGGGGCGGCAATCAGCCCCAGCATTTT

V: TRBV29-1
size: -
J: TRBJ1-2
D: -
CDR3: CSVEDLSGVNGYTF
DNA: TGCAGCGTTGAAGATCTTAGCGGGGTAAATGGCTACACCTTC

V: TRBV18
size: -
J: TRBJ1-5
D: -
CDR3: CASSRAGYQPQHF
DNA: TGTGCCAGCTCACGAGCGGGGTATCAGCCCCAGCATTTT

V: TRBV7-2
size: -
J: TRBJ2-7
D: TRBD1
CDR3: CASSPWDRGSYEQYF
DNA: TGTGCCAGCAGCCCTTGGGACAGGGGGAGCTACGAGCAGTACTTC

V: TRBV4-3
size: -
J: TRBJ1-1
D: -
CDR3: CASSQGGEGTEAFF
DNA: TGCGCCAGCAGCCAAGGCGGGGAAGGAACTGAAGCTTTCTTT

V: TRBV5-1
size: few
J: TRBJ2-1
D: TRBD1
CDR3: CASSGRQGYNEQFF
DNA: TGCGCCAGCAGCGGGAGACAGGGGTACAATGAGCAGTTCTTC

V: TRBV9
size: once
J: TRBJ2-3
D: -
CDR3: CASSEGGKGPRDTQYF
DNA: TGTGCCAGCAGCGAAGGGGGTAAAGGCCCCCGGGATACGCAGTATTTT

V: TRBV18
size: few
J: TRBJ2-6
D: TRBD1
CDR3: CASSTYGQGDVLTF
DNA: TGTGCCAGCTCCACATATGGACAGGGGGACGTCCTGACTTTC

V: TRBV4-3
size: -
J: TRBJ1-2
D: TRBD1
CDR3: CASSPGQLGYTF
DNA: TGCGCCAGCAGCCCGGGACAGCTTGGCTACACCTTC

V: TRBV2
size: -
J: TRBJ2-1
D: -
CDR3: CASCEKSSSYNEQFF
DNA: TGTGCCAGCTGTGAGAAATCGAGCTCCTACAATGAGCAGTTCTTC

V: TRBV10-3
size: once
J: TRBJ1-1
D: -
CDR3: CAISDWAVTEAFF
DNA: TGTGCCATCAGTGATTGGGCAGTCACTGAAGCTTTCTTT